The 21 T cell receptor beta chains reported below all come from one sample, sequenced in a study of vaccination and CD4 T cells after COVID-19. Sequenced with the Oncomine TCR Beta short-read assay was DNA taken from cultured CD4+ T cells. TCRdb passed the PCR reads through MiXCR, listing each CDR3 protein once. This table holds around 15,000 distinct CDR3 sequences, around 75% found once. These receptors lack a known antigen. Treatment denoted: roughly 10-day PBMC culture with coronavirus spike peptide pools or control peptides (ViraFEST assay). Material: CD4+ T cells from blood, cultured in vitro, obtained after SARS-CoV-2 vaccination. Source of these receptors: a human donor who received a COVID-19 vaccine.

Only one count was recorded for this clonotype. The CDR3, as DNA: TGCAGTGCGCCACAGGGCGCGGATACGCAGTATTTT. Translating gives CSAPQGADTQYF. The V and J genes are TRBV20-1 and TRBJ2-3, with D perhaps TRBD1 (6 bases). The CDR3 runs to 12 residues. Germline V gene lookup returns CDR1 DFQATT and CDR2 SNEGSKA (reference sequence). Trimming cost V 6 bases and J 6 bases, with 13 bases left between them.

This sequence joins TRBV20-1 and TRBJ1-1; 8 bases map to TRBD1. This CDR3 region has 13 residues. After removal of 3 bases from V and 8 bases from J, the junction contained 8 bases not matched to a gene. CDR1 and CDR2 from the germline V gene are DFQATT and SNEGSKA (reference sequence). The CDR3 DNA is TGCAGTGCTAGCCCCCCGGGACAGGAAGAAGCTTTCTTT. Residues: CSASPPGQEEAFF.

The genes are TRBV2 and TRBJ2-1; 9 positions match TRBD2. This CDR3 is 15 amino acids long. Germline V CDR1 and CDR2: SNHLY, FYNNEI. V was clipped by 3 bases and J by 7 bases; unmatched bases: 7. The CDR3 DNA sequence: TGTGCCAGCAGTGATTGGCGGGGGGGCCGGAATGAGCAGTTCTTC. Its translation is CASSDWRGGRNEQFF.

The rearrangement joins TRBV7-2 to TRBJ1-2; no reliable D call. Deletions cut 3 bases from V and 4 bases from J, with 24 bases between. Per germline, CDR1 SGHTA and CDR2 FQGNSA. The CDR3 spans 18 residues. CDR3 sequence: CASSFESWKVRLFYGYTF. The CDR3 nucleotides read TGTGCCAGCAGCTTCGAAAGCTGGAAGGTCCGCTTATTCTATGGCTACACCTTC. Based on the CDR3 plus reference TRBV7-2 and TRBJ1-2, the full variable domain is GAGVSQSPSNKVTEKGKDVELRCDPISGHTALYWYRQSLGQGLEFLIYFQGNSAPDKSGLPSDRFSAERTGGSVSTLTIQRTQQEDSAVYLCASSFESWKVRLFYGYTFGSGTRLTVV.

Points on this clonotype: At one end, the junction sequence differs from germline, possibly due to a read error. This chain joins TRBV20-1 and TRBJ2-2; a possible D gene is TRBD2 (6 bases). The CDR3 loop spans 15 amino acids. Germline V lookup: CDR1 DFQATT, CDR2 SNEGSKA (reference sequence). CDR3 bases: TGCAGTACTAGAGAGGCGGGGCGGAACACCGGGGAGCTGTTTTTT. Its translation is CSTREAGRNTGELFF.

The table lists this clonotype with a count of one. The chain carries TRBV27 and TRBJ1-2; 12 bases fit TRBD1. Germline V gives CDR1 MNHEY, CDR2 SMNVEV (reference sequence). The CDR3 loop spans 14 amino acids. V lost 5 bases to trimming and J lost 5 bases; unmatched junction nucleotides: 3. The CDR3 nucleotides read TGTGCCAGCAGTGGGACAGGGGGCGGATATGGCTACACCTTC. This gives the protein CASSGTGGGYGYTF.

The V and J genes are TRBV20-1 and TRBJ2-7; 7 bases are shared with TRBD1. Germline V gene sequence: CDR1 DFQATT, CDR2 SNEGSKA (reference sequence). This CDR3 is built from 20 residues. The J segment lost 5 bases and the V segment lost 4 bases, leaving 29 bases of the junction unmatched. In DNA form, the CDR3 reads TGCAGTGCTAAGATCTCGGGACAGCCTGGAGTTCTCGCTCGCCGGAACGAGCAGTACTTC. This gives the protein CSAKISGQPGVLARRNEQYF.

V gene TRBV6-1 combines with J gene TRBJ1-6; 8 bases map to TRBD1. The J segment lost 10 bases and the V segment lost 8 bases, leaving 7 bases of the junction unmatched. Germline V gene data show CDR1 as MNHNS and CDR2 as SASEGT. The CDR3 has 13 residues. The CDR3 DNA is TGTGCCAGCGGGGACAGGAATGACTCACCCCTCCACTTT. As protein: CASGDRNDSPLHF.

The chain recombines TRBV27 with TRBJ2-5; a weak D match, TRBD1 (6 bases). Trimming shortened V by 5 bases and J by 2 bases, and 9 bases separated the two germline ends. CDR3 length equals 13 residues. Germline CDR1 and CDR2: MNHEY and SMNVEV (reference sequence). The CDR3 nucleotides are TGTGCCAGCAGTGACAGGTTACAAGAGACCCAGTACTTC. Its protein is CASSDRLQETQYF.

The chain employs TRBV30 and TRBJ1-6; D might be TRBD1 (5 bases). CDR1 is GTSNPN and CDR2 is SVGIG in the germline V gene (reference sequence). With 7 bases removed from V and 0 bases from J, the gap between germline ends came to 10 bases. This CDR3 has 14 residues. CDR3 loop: CASQGSSYNSPLHF. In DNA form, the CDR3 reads TGTGCCTCTCAGGGAAGCTCCTATAATTCACCCCTCCACTTT.

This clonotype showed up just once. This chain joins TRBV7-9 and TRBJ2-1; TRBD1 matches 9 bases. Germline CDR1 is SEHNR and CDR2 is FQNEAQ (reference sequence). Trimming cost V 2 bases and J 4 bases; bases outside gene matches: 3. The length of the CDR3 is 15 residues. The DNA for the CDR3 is TGTGCCAGCAGCTTACGACAGGGGGGATACAATGAGCAGTTCTTC. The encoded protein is CASSLRQGGYNEQFF.

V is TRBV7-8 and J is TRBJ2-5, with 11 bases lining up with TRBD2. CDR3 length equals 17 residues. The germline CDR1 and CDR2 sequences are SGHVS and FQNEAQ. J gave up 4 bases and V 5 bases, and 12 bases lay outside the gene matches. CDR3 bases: TGTGCCAGCAGCCCCCCCGGTGGACTAGCGGGTGGAGAGACCCAGTACTTC. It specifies CASSPPGGLAGGETQYF.

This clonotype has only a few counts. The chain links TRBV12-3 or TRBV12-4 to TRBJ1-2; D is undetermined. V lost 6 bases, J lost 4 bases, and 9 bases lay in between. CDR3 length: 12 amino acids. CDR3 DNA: TGTGCCAGCAGCTTGGCCCGCTATGGCTACACCTTC. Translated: CASSLARYGYTF.

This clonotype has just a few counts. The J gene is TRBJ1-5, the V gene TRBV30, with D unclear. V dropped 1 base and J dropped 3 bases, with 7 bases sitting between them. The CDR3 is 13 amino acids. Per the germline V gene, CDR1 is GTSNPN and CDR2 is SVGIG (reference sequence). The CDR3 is CAWSAGTNQPQHF. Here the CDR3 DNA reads TGTGCCTGGAGTGCAGGCACCAATCAGCCCCAGCATTTT. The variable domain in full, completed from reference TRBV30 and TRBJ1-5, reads SQTIHQWPATLVQPVGSPLSLECTVEGTSNPNLYWYRQAAGRGLQLLFYSVGIGQISSEVPQNLSASRPQDRQFILSSKKLLLSDSGFYLCAWSAGTNQPQHFGDGTRLSIL.

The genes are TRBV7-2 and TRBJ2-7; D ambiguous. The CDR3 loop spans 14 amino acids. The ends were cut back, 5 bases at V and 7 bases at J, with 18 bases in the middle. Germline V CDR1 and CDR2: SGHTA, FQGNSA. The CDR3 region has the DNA TGTGCCAGCAGCCCGCATGGGCCCAGGAGAGAGCAGTACTTC. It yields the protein CASSPHGPRREQYF.

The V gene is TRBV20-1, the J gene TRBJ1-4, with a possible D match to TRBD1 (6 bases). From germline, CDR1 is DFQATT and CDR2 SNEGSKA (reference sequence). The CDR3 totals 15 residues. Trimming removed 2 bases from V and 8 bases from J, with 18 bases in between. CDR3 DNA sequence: TGCAGTGCTAGACCTCGGGGGGGCGAGGAGGAAAAACTGTTTTTT. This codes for CSARPRGGEEEKLFF.

CDR3 coding DNA: TGTGCCAGCAGGTTACAGGAGGAAAATGGCTACACCTTC. It is translated as CASRLQEENGYTF. The chain carries TRBV7-8 and TRBJ1-2; D possibly corresponds to TRBD1 (5 bases). With 6 bases removed from V and 6 bases from J, the gap between germline ends came to 14 bases. Germline loops: CDR1 SGHVS, CDR2 FQNEAQ. The CDR3 has 13 amino acids.

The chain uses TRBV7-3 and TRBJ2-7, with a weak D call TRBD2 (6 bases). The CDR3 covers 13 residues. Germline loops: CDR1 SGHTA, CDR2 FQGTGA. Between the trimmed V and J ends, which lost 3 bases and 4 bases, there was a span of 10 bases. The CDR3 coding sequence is TGTGCCAGCAGCTTTCAGGGAGGATACGAGCAGTACTTC. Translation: CASSFQGGYEQYF.

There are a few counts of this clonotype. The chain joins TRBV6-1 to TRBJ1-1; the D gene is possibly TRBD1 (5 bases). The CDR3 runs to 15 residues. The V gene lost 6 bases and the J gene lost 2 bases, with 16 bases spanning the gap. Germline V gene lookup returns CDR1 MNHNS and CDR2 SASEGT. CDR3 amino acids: CASSLPATENTEAFF. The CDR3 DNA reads TGTGCCAGCAGCCTCCCCGCGACAGAAAACACTGAAGCTTTCTTT.

CDR3 coding DNA: TGTGCCAGCGCGAGGGGACAGGGCCTCAATCAGCCCCAGCATTTT. The encoded protein is CASARGQGLNQPQHF. V gene TRBV28 combines with J gene TRBJ1-5, with 9 bases aligning to TRBD1. This CDR3 is built from 15 residues. J was trimmed by 3 bases and V by 8 bases; bases with no gene match: 8. The germline CDR1 and CDR2 sequences are MDHEN and SYDVKM.

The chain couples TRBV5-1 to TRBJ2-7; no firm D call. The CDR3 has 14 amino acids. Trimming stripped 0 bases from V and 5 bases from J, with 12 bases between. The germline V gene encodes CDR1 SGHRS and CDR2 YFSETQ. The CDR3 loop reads CASSLVGALDEQYF. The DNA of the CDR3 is TGCGCCAGCAGCTTGGTGGGCGCCTTGGACGAGCAGTACTTC.